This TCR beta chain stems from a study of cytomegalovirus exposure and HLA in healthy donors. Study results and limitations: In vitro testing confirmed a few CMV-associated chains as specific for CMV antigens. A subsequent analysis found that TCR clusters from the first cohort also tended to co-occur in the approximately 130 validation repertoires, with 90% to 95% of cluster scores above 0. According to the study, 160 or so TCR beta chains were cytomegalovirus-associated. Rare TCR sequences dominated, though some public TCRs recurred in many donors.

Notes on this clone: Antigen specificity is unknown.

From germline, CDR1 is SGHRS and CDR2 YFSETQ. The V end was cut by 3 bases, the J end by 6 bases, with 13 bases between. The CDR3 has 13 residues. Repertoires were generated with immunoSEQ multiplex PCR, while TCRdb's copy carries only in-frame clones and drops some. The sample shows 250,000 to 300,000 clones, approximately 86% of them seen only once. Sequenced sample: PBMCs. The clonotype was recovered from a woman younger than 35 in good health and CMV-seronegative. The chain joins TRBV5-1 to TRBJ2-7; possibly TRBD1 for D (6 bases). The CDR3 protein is CASSWSDSTEQYF. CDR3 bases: TGCGCCAGCAGCTGGTCGGACAGTACCGAGCAGTACTTC.